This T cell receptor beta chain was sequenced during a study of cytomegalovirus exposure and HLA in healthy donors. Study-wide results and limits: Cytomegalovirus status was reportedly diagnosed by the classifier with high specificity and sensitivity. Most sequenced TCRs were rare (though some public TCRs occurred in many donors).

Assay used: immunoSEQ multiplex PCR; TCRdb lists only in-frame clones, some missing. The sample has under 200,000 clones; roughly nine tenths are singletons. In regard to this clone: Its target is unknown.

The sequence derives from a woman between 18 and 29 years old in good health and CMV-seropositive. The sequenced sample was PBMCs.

The CDR3 loop is CASRFRPRVGVLETQYF. CDR3 DNA sequence: TGTGCCAGCAGGTTCCGCCCGCGGGTAGGTGTCTTGGAGACCCAGTACTTC. The chain combines TRBV28 with TRBJ2-5, with TRBD2 as a possible D gene (5 bases). CDR1 and CDR2 from the germline V gene are MDHEN and SYDVKM. The CDR3 contains 17 residues. Trimming pared 6 bases from V and 5 bases from J, leaving 25 bases between. Full variable domain (rest looked up from reference TRBV28 and TRBJ2-5): DVKVTQSSRYLVKRTGEKVFLECVQDMDHENMFWYRQDPGLGLRLIYFSYDVKMKEKGDIPEGYSVSREKKERFSLILESASTNQTSMYLCASRFRPRVGVLETQYFGPGTRLLVL.